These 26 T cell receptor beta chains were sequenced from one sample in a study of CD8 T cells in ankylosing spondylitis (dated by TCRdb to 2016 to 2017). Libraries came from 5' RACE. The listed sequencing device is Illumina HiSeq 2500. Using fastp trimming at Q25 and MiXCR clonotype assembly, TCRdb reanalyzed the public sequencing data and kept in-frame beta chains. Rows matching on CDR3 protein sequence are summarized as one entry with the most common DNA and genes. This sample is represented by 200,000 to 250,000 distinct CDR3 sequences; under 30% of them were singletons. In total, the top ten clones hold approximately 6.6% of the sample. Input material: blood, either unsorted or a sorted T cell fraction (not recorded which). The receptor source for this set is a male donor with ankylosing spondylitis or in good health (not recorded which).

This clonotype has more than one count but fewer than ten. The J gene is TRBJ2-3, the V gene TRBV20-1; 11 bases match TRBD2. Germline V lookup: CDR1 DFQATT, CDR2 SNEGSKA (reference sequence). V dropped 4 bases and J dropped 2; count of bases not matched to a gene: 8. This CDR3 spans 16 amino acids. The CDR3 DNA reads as TGCAGTGCTATTTCGCCTAGCGGGAGGATCACAGATACGCAGTATTTT. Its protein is CSAISPSGRITDTQYF.

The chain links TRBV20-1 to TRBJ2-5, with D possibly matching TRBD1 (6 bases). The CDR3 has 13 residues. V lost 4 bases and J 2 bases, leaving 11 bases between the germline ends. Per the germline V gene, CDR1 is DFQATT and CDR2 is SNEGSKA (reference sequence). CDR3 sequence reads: CSATRTVQETQYF. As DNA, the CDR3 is TGCAGTGCTACTAGGACAGTGCAAGAGACCCAGTACTTC.

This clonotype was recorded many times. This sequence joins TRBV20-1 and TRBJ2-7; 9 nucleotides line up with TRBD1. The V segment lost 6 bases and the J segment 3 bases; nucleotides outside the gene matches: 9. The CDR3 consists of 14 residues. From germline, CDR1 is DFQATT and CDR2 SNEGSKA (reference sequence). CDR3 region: CSASPGQGNYEQYF. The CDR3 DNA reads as TGCAGTGCCTCACCGGGACAGGGAAACTACGAGCAGTACTTC.

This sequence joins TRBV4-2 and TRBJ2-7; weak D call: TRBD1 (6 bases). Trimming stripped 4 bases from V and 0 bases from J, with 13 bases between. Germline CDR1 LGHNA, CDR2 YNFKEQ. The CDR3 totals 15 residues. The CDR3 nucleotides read TGTGCCAGCAGCCTCGCCGGGACAAGCTCCTACGAGCAGTACTTC. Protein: CASSLAGTSSYEQYF.

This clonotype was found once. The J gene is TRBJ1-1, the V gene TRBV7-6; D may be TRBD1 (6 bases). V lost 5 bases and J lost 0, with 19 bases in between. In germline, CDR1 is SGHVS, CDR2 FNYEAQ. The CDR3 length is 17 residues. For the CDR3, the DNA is TGTGCCAGCAGCCCCCGGGTCAGGGGCGATATGAACACTGAAGCTTTCTTT. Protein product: CASSPRVRGDMNTEAFF.

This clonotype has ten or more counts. Here the CDR3 DNA reads TGTGCCAGCAGCTATGTACCGGGACAGGGGAACACTGAAGCTTTCTTT. It translates to CASSYVPGQGNTEAFF. The chain employs TRBV3-1 and TRBJ1-1; TRBD1 matches at 9 bases. Germline V gene lookup returns CDR1 LGHDT and CDR2 YNNKEL (reference sequence). Unmatched junction bases numbered 8, after V lost 5 bases and J lost 1 base. The CDR3 loop spans 16 amino acids.

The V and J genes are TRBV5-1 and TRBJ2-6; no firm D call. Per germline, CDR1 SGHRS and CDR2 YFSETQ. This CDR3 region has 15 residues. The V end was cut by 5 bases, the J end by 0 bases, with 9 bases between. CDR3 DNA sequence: TGCGCCAGCAGATTGATTACCTCTGGGGCCAACGTCCTGACTTTC. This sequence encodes CASRLITSGANVLTF.

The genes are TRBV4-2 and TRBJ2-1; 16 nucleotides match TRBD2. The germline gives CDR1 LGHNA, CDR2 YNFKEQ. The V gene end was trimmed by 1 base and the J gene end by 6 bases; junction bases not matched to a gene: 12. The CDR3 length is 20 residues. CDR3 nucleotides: TGTGCCAGCAGCCAAGTCCCGGGACTAGCGGGAGGGCCAGGGATCAATGAGCAGTTCTTC. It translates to CASSQVPGLAGGPGINEQFF.

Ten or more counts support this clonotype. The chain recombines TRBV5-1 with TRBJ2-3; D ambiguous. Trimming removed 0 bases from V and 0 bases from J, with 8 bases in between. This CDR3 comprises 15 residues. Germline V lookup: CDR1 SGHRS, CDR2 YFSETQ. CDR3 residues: CASSLDSPSTDTQYF. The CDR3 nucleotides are TGCGCCAGCAGCTTGGACAGCCCAAGCACAGATACGCAGTATTTT.

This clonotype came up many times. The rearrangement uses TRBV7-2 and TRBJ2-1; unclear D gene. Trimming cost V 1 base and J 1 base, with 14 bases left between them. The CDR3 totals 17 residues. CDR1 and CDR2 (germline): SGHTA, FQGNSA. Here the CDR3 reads CASSLGRLVGSYNEQFF. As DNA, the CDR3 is TGTGCCAGCAGCTTAGGACGGCTAGTGGGTTCCTACAATGAGCAGTTCTTC. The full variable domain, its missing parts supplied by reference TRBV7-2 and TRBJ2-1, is GAGVSQSPSNKVTEKGKDVELRCDPISGHTALYWYRQSLGQGLEFLIYFQGNSAPDKSGLPSDRFSAERTGGSVSTLTIQRTQQEDSAVYLCASSLGRLVGSYNEQFFGPGTRLTVL.

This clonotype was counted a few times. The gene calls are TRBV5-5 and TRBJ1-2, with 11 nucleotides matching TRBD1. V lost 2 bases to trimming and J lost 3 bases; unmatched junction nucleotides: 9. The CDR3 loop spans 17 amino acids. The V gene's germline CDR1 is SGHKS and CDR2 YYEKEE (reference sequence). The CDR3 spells CASSFRTGGVSDYGYTF. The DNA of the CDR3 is TGTGCCAGCAGCTTCAGGACAGGGGGCGTGAGTGACTATGGCTACACCTTC.

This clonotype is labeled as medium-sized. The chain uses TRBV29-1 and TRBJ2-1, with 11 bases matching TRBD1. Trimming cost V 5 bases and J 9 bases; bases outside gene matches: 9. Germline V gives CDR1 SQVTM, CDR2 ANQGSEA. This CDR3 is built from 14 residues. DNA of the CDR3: TGCAGCGTTCCGGGACAGGGGGTTGCGGGTGAGCAGTTCTTC. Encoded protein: CSVPGQGVAGEQFF.

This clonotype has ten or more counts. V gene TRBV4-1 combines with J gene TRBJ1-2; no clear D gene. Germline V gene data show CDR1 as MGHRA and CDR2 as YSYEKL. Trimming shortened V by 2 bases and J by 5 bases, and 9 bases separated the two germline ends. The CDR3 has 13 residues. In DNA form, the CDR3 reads TGCGCCAGCAGCCAACCCTTTATATATGGCTACACCTTC. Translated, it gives CASSQPFIYGYTF.

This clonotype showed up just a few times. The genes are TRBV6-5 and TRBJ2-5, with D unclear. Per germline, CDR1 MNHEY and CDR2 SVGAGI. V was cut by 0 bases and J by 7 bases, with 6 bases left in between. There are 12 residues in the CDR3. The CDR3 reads CASSYSDGTQYF. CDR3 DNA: TGTGCCAGCAGTTACTCCGATGGGACCCAGTACTTC.

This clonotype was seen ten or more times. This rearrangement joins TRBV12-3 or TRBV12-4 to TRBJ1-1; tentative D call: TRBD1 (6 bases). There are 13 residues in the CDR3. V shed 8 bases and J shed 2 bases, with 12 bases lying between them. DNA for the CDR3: TGTGCCAGCGGGAGGACAGAAAACACTGAAGCTTTCTTT. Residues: CASGRTENTEAFF.

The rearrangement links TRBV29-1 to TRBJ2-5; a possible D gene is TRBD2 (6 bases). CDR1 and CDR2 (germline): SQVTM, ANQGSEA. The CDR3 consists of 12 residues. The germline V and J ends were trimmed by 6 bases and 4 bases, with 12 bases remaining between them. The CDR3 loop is CSVLSGSETQYF. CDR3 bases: TGCAGCGTCCTCAGCGGGTCAGAGACCCAGTACTTC.

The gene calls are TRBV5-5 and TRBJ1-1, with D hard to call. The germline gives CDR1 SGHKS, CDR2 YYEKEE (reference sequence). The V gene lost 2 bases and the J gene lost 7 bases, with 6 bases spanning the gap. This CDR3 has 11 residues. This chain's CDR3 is CASSFMGEAFF. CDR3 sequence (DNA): TGTGCCAGCAGCTTTATGGGTGAAGCTTTCTTT.

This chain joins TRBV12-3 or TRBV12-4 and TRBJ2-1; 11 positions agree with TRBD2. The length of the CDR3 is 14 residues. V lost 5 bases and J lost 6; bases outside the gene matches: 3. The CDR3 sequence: CASSRLAGINEQFF. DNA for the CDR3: TGTGCCAGCAGTCGACTAGCGGGAATCAATGAGCAGTTCTTC.

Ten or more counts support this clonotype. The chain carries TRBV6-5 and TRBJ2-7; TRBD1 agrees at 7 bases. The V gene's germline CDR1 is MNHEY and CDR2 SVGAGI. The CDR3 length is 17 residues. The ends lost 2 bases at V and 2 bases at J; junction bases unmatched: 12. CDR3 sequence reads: CASSYTTLRTGTYEQYF. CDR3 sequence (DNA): TGTGCCAGCAGTTACACCACTCTCAGGACAGGAACCTACGAGCAGTACTTC.

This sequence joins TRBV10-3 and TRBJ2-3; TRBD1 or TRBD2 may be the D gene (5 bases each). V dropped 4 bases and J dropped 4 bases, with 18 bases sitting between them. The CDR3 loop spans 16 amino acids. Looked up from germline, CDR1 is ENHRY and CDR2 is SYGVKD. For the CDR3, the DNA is TGTGCCATCAGTGGGGGGTCCGCTTATTCGGCAGATACGCAGTATTTT. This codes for CAISGGSAYSADTQYF.

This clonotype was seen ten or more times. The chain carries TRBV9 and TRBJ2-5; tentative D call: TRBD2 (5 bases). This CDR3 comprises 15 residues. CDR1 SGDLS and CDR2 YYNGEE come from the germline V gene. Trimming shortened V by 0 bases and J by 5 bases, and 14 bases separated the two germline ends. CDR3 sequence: CASSVDVGEGETQYF. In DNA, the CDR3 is TGTGCCAGCAGCGTAGATGTGGGAGAGGGTGAGACCCAGTACTTC.

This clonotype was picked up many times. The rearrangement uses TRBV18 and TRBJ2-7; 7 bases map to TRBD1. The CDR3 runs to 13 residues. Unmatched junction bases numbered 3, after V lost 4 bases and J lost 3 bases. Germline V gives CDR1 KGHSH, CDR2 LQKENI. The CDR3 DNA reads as TGTGCCAGCTCACTTGGGACAGACTACGAGCAGTACTTC. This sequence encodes CASSLGTDYEQYF.

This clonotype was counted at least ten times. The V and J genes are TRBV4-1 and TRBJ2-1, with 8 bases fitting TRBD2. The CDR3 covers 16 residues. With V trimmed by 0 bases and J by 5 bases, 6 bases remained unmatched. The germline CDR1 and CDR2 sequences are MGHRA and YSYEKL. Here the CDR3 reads CASSQDQGGRNNEQFF. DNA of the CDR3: TGCGCCAGCAGCCAAGATCAGGGCGGGAGGAACAATGAGCAGTTCTTC.

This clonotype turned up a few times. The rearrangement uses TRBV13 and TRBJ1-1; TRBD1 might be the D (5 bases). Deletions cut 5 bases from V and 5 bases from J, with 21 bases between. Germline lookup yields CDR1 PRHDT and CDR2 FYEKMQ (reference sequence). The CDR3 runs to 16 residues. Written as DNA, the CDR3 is TGTGCCAGCAGCCTTGCTTTGACACGGGGGAGGACTGAAGCTTTCTTT. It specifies CASSLALTRGRTEAFF.

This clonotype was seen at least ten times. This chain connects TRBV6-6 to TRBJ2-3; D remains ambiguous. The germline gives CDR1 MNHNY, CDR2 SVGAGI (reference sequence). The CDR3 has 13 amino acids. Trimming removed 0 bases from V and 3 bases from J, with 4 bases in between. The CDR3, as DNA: TGTGCCAGCAGTTACTCGGGAACAGATACGCAGTATTTT. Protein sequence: CASSYSGTDTQYF.

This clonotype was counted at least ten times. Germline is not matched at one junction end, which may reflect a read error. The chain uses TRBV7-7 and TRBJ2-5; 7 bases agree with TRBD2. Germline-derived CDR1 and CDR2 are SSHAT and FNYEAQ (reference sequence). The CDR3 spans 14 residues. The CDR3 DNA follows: TGTGCTAGCAGCTCCAGCGGGATAAAAGAGACCCAGTACTTC. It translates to CASSSSGIKETQYF.